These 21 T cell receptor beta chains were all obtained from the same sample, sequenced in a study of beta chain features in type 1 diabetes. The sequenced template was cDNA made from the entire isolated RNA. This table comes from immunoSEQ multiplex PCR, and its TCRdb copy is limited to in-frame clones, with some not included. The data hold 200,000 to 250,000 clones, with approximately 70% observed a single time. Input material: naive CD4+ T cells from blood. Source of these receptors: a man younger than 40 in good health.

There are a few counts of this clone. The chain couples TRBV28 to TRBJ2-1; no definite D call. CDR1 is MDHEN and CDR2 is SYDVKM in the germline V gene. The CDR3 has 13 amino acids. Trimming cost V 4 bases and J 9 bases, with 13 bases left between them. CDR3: CASSSLPVGEQFF. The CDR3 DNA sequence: TGTGCCAGCAGTTCACTGCCCGTTGGTGAGCAGTTCTTC.

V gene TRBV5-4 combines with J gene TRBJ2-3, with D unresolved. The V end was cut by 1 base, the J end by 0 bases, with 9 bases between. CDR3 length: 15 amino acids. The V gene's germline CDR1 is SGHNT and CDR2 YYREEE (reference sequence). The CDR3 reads CASSLSSSSTDTQYF. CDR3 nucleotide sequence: TGTGCCAGCAGCTTGAGCTCGTCTAGCACAGATACGCAGTATTTT.

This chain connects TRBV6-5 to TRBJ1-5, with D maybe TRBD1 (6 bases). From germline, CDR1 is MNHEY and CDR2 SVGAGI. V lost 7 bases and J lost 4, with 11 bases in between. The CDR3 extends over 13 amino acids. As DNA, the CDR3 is TGTGCCAGCAAAGGAACAGGGAATCAGCCCCAGCATTTT. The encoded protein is CASKGTGNQPQHF.

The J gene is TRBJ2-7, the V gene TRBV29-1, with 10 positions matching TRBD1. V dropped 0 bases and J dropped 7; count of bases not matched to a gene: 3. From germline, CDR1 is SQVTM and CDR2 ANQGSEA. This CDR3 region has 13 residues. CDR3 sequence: CSVEEQGQGEQYF. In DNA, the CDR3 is TGCAGCGTTGAAGAACAGGGACAGGGGGAGCAGTACTTC.

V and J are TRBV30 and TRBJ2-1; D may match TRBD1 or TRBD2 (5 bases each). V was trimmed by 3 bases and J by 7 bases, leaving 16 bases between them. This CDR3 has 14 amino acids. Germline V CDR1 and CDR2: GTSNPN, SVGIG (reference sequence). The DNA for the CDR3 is TGTGCCTGGAGGCCCGGGAACGCAGGGAATGAGCAGTTCTTC. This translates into CAWRPGNAGNEQFF.

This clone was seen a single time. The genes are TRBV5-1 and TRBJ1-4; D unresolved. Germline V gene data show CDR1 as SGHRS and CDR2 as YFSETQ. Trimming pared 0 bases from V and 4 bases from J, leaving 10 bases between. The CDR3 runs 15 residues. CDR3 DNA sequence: TGCGCCAGCAGCTTGGGACGATCGGGTAATGAAAAACTGTTTTTT. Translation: CASSLGRSGNEKLFF.

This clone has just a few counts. CDR3 in amino acids: CASGFLDIQYF. The CDR3 DNA follows: TGTGCCAGCGGGTTTTTGGACATTCAGTACTTC. The chain is built from TRBV19 and TRBJ2-4; no clear D gene. The V end was cut by 9 bases, the J end by 8 bases, with 11 bases between. Germline loops: CDR1 LNHDA, CDR2 SQIVND (reference sequence). CDR3 length equals 11 residues.

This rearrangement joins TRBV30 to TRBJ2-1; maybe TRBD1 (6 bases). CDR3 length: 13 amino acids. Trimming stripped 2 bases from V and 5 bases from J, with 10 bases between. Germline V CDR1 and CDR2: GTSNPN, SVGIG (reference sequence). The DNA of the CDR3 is TGTGCCTGGAGTTCCAGGGGTAACAATGAGCAGTTCTTC. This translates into CAWSSRGNNEQFF.

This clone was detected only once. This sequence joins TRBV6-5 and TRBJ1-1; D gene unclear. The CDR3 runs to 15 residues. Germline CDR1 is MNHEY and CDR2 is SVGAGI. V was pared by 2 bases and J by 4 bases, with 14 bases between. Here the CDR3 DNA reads TGTGCCAGCAGTTACACCAGTGGTCGGGGCACTGAAGCTTTCTTT. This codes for CASSYTSGRGTEAFF.

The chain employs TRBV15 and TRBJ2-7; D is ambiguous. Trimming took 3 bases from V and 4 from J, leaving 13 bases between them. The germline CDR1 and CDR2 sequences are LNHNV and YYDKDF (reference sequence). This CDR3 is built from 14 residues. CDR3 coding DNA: TGTGCCACCAGCAGCGCCTTAGGCCAATACGAGCAGTACTTC. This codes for CATSSALGQYEQYF.

CDR3 in amino acids: CASSAGLAGNFPDTQYF. The DNA for the CDR3 is TGTGCCAGCAGCGCCGGACTAGCGGGAAACTTTCCAGATACGCAGTATTTT. The chain combines TRBV9 with TRBJ2-3; 12 positions match TRBD2. With 3 bases clipped from V and 4 bases from J, the junction kept 9 bases outside the gene matches. CDR1 and CDR2 (germline): SGDLS, YYNGEE. CDR3 length: 17 amino acids.

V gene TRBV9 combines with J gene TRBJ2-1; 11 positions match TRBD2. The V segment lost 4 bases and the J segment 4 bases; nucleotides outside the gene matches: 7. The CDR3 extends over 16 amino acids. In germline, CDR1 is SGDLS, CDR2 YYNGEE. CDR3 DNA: TGTGCCAGCAGCCCCCTGACTAGCGGGGCTTACAATGAGCAGTTCTTC. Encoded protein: CASSPLTSGAYNEQFF.

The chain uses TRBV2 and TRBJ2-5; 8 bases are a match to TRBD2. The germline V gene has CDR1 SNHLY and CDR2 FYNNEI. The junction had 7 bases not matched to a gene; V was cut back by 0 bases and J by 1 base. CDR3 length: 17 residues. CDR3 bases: TGTGCCAGCAGTGAAGCTGTGGCTAGCGGGCCCCAAGAGACCCAGTACTTC. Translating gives CASSEAVASGPQETQYF.

The CDR3 reads CASSSPTGPYNEQFF. CDR3 bases: TGTGCCAGCAGCTCCCCGACAGGGCCCTACAATGAGCAGTTCTTC. The chain has TRBV4-2 and TRBJ2-1; TRBD1 agrees at 7 bases. CDR1 LGHNA and CDR2 YNFKEQ come from the germline V gene. The CDR3 contains 15 residues. The ends lost 5 bases at V and 2 bases at J; junction bases unmatched: 6.

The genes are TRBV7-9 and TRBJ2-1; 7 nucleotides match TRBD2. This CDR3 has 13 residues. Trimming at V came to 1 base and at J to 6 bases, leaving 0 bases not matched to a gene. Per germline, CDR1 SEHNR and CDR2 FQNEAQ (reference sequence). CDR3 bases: TGTGCCAGCAGCTTAGGGACTAGCAATGAGCAGTTCTTC. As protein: CASSLGTSNEQFF.

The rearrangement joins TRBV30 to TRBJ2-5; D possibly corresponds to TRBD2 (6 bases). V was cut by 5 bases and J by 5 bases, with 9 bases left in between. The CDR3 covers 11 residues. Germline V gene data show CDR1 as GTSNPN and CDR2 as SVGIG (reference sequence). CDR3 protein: CAWASGETQYF. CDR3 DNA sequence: TGTGCCTGGGCCAGCGGGGAGACCCAGTACTTC.

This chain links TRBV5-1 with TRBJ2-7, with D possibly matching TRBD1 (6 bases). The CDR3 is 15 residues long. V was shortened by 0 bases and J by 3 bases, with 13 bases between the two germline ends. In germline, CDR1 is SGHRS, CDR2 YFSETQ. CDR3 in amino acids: CASSLGFGQNYEQYF. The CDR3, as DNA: TGCGCCAGCAGCTTGGGATTTGGACAGAACTACGAGCAGTACTTC.

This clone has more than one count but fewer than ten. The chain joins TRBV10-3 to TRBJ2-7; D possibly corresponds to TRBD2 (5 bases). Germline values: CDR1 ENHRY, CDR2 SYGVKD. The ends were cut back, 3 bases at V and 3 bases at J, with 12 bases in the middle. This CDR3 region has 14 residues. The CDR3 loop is CAISDQIGSYEQYF. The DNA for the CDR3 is TGTGCCATCAGTGACCAGATAGGGAGCTACGAGCAGTACTTC.

The CDR3: CATSRDVGDTQYF. CDR3 nucleotide sequence: TGTGCCACCAGCAGAGATGTGGGAGATACGCAGTATTTT. This chain uses TRBV15 with TRBJ2-3; no reliable D call. CDR1 is LNHNV, CDR2 YYDKDF, per germline (reference sequence). V was cut by 0 bases and J by 5 bases, with 6 bases left in between. The CDR3 extends over 13 amino acids. The full variable domain, with the rest looked up from reference TRBV15 and TRBJ2-3, is DAMVIQNPRYQVTQFGKPVTLSCSQTLNHNVMYWYQQKSSQAPKLLFHYYDKDFNNEADTPDNFQSRRPNTSFCFLDIRSPGLGDTAMYLCATSRDVGDTQYFGPGTRLTVL.

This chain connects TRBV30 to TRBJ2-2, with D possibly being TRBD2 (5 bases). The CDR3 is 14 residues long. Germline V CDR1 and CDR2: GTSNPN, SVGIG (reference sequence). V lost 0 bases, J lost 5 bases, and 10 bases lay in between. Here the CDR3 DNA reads TGTGCCTGGAGTGTCCCCCCGGGAACCGGGGAGCTGTTTTTT. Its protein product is CAWSVPPGTGELFF.

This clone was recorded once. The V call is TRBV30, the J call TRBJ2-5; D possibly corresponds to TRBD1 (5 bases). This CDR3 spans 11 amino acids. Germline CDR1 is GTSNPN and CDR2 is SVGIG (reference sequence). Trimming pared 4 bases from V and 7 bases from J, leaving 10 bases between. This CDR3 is CAWKGARTQYF. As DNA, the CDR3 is TGTGCCTGGAAAGGGGCAAGGACCCAGTACTTC. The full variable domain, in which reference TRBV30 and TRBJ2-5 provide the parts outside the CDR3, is SQTIHQWPATLVQPVGSPLSLECTVEGTSNPNLYWYRQAAGRGLQLLFYSVGIGQISSEVPQNLSASRPQDRQFILSSKKLLLSDSGFYLCAWKGARTQYFGPGTRLLVL.